Ten or more counts support the clone carrying this T cell receptor (beta chain). What it binds is not known. Trimming took 2 bases from V and 4 from J, leaving 12 bases between them. CDR3 size: 16 residues. Germline CDR1 reads MGHRA; CDR2 reads YSYEKL. RNA served as the template for amplifying TCR beta CDR3 regions. RT-PCR was first run with HTBI primers, then multiplex PCR in a second round. TCRdb reprocessed the multiplex PCR reads with MiXCR, giving one entry per CDR3 protein. This table holds hundreds of thousands of distinct CDR3 sequences, approximately 22% found once. PBMCs stemmed from roughly 9.4 ml of fresh peripheral blood. This entry is derived from a study of Graves' ophthalmopathy and Graves' hyperthyroidism. Overall study: Peripheral blood was collected at initial diagnosis, before any treatment.

General study points: A 13-signature model separated ophthalmopathy from stable hyperthyroidism, reaching 85% to 90% sensitivity and roughly 84% specificity cross-validated. The study's model predicted ophthalmopathy progression at 70.59% sensitivity and around 75% specificity.

Sequencing was performed on peripheral blood. The clonotype comes from a woman between 18 and 29 years old with stable Graves' hyperthyroidism. Some clones in this sample may be carry-over from other donors' samples. This chain links TRBV4-1 with TRBJ1-6; D remains ambiguous. The CDR3 is CASSQTSLGYNSPLHF. The DNA of the CDR3 is TGCGCCAGCAGCCAAACAAGTCTCGGGTATAATTCACCCCTCCACTTT.